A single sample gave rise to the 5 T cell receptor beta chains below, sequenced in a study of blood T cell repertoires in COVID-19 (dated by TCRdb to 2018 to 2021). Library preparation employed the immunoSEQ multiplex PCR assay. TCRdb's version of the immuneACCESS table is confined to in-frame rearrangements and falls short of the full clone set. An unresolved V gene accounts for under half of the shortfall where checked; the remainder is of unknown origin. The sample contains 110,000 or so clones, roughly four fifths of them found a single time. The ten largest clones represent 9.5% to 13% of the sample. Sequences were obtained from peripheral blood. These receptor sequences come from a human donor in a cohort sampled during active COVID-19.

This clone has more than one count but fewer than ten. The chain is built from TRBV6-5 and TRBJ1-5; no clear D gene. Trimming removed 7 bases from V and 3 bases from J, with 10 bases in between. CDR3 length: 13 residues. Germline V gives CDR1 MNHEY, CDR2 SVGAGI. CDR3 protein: CASNGRINQPQHF. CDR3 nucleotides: TGTGCCAGCAATGGCAGGATCAATCAGCCCCAGCATTTT.

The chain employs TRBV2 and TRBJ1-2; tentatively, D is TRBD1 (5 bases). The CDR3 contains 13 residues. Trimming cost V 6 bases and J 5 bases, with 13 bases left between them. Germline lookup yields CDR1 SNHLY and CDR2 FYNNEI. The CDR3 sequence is CASSQEEGYGYTF. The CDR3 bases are TGTGCCAGCAGCCAAGAGGAGGGGTATGGCTACACCTTC.

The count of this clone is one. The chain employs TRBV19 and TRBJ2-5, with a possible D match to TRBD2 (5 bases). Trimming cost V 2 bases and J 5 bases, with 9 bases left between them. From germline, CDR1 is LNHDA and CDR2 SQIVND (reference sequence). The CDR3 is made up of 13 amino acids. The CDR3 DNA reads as TGTGCCAGTAGTATAAAGGGCGGGGAGACCCAGTACTTC. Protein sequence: CASSIKGGETQYF.

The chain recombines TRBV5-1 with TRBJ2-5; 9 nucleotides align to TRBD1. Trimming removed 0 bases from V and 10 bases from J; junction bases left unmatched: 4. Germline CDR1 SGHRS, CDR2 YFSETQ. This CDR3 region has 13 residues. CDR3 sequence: CASSLGDRDGQYF. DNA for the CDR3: TGCGCCAGCAGCTTGGGGGACAGGGACGGCCAGTACTTC.

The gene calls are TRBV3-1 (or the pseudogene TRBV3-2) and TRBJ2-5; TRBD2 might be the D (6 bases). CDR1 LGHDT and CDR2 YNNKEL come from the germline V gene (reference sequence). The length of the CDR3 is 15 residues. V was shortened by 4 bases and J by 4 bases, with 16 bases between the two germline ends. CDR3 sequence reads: CASSPEAGPRETQYF. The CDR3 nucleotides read TGTGCCAGCAGCCCGGAGGCGGGGCCTCGAGAGACCCAGTACTTC.